This T cell receptor beta chain is drawn from a study of OX40 agonist ivuxolimab in advanced cancers. The data were produced by immunoSEQ multiplex PCR, yet TCRdb's version contains in-frame clones alone and is incomplete. The sample consists of roughly 72,000 clones, roughly nine tenths of them appearing once. A few counts support this clone. Blood was sampled at baseline, cycle 4 day 1, and cycle 7 day 1. The sequencing here drew on CD4+ or CD8+ T cells sorted from blood, taken in a trial of the OX40 agonist ivuxolimab. The receptor's source is an adult with an advanced solid tumor such as melanoma, head and neck, liver or kidney cancer.

The CDR3 nucleotides are TGTGCCAGCAGTGTAGGAGGGGTAAATCAGCCCCAGCATTTT. Its protein is CASSVGGVNQPQHF. This rearrangement joins TRBV2 to TRBJ1-5, with D perhaps matching TRBD1 (5 bases). The CDR3 runs to 14 residues. The germline V and J ends were trimmed by 4 bases and 4 bases, with 11 bases remaining between them. Germline V gene sequence: CDR1 SNHLY, CDR2 FYNNEI.